This T cell receptor beta chain was identified during a study of blood T cell repertoires in COVID-19. Using immunoSEQ multiplex PCR, the repertoire was profiled, and TCRdb retains in-frame clones only, with some absent. The profile shows about 190,000 clones, 80% to 90% of them singletons. Germline assignment: CDR1 SNHLY and CDR2 FYNNEI. Trimming shortened V by 8 bases and J by 6 bases, and 11 bases separated the two germline ends. The CDR3 extends over 13 amino acids. The sequencing input was peripheral blood. The chain joins TRBV2 to TRBJ1-6, with D hard to call. The TCR was taken from a man in his thirties or forties with active or convalescent COVID-19. CDR3 sequence: CASGSSINSPLHF. For the CDR3, the DNA is TGTGCCAGCGGGAGTAGCATTAATTCACCCCTCCACTTT.